The T cell receptor beta chain described here comes from a study of blood T cell repertoires in COVID-19. Trimming removed 1 base from V and 4 bases from J, with 10 bases in between. This CDR3 region has 13 residues. Germline V gene sequence: CDR1 SQVTM, CDR2 ANQGSEA. Measured with immunoSEQ multiplex PCR; TCRdb has only the in-frame clones, and not every one. The table has about 170,000 clones, around 92% seen once. The receptor's source is a man aged 25-45 years with COVID-19, enrolled during active disease. The chain carries TRBV29-1 and TRBJ1-2; tentatively, D is TRBD1 (5 bases). Sequences were obtained from peripheral blood. The CDR3 coding sequence is TGCAGCGTTGAAGTGGGGGGTGGCTATGGCTACACCTTC. It specifies CSVEVGGGYGYTF.